The 17 T cell receptor beta chains presented below share a single source sample, sequenced in a study of control samples from healthy donors and cancer patients. Generated by immunoSEQ multiplex PCR, the TCRdb table keeps only in-frame clones and is missing some. The sample contains tens of thousands of clones, roughly 83% of which appear only once. Sequencing input: PBMCs. The origin of the receptors is a man aged 55 to 69 with head and neck cancer.

The rearrangement uses TRBV27 and TRBJ1-1; D is undetermined. Germline CDR1 reads MNHEY; CDR2 reads SMNVEV (reference sequence). This CDR3 is 14 amino acids long. Deletions cut 9 bases from V and 4 bases from J, with 18 bases between. This CDR3 reads CASHVRWSSTEAFF. The CDR3 coding sequence is TGTGCCAGTCACGTCCGGTGGAGTAGCACTGAAGCTTTCTTT.

V gene TRBV7-9 combines with J gene TRBJ1-2; D might be TRBD1 (5 bases). CDR1 and CDR2 from the germline V gene are SEHNR and FQNEAQ (reference sequence). Trimming removed 3 bases at V and 4 bases at J, with 18 bases between. The CDR3 is 16 amino acids. CDR3 DNA: TGTGCCAGCAGCTTCAATCGCGGGCAGGGTAGCTATGGCTACACCTTC. This sequence encodes CASSFNRGQGSYGYTF. The entire variable domain, with the rest obtained from reference TRBV7-9 and TRBJ1-2, is as follows: DTGVSQNPRHKITKRGQNVTFRCDPISEHNRLYWYRQTLGQGPEFLTYFQNEAQLEKSRLLSDRFSAERPKGSFSTLEIQRTEQGDSAMYLCASSFNRGQGSYGYTFGSGTRLTVV.

The chain is built from TRBV4-1 and TRBJ2-7; 7 nucleotides align to TRBD2. Trimming removed 3 bases from V and 6 bases from J; junction bases left unmatched: 14. Germline CDR1 MGHRA, CDR2 YSYEKL. The CDR3 runs to 16 residues. The CDR3 reads CASSQAVGSGNGEQYF. The DNA for the CDR3 is TGCGCCAGCAGCCAGGCCGTGGGAAGCGGGAACGGCGAGCAGTACTTC.

V and J are TRBV6-2 or TRBV6-3 and TRBJ2-7; D unclear. From germline, CDR1 is MNHEY and CDR2 SVGEGT. The V end lost 2 bases, the J end lost 3 bases, and 14 bases lay between the germline ends. This CDR3 contains 15 residues. The CDR3 reads CASSYPLRDGYEQYF. The CDR3 nucleotides are TGTGCCAGCAGTTACCCCTTGAGAGACGGCTACGAGCAGTACTTC.

The chain carries TRBV5-5 and TRBJ2-5; D perhaps matches TRBD1 (5 bases). The germline V and J ends were trimmed by 4 bases and 5 bases, with 12 bases remaining between them. CDR1 and CDR2 (germline): SGHKS, YYEKEE (reference sequence). This CDR3 is built from 13 residues. For the CDR3, the DNA is TGTGCCAGCAGCCTCAGGGTGTACGAGACCCAGTACTTC. Encoded protein: CASSLRVYETQYF.

V gene TRBV5-1 combines with J gene TRBJ2-3; possibly TRBD2 for D (6 bases). This CDR3 has 16 amino acids. Germline CDR1 is SGHRS and CDR2 is YFSETQ. Trimming left V 4 bases short and J 2 bases short, with 17 bases between. CDR3 sequence (DNA): TGCGCCAGCAGCCCGATGTCGGGGGTTTCCACAGATACGCAGTATTTT. This encodes CASSPMSGVSTDTQYF.

The rearrangement uses TRBV7-9 and TRBJ2-3; 10 positions match TRBD2. Trimming took 5 bases from V and 5 from J; bases not matched to a gene: 10. The germline CDR1 and CDR2 sequences are SEHNR and FQNEAQ (reference sequence). The CDR3 extends over 16 amino acids. CDR3 sequence: CASSIQRTSGIDTQYF. The DNA of the CDR3 is TGTGCCAGCAGCATCCAACGAACTAGCGGGATAGATACGCAGTATTTT.

This rearrangement joins TRBV7-9 to TRBJ2-6; D is perhaps TRBD2 (6 bases). Germline CDR1 reads SEHNR; CDR2 reads FQNEAQ (reference sequence). Trimming pared 5 bases from V and 3 bases from J, leaving 14 bases between. The CDR3 length is 16 residues. The CDR3 here is CASSPPEGSGANVLTF. The CDR3 DNA sequence: TGTGCCAGCAGCCCCCCGGAGGGGAGTGGGGCCAACGTCCTGACTTTC.

CDR3 sequence reads: CASSYGQMNTEAFF. As DNA, the CDR3 is TGTGCCAGCAGCTACGGACAGATGAACACTGAAGCTTTCTTT. The chain carries TRBV7-8 and TRBJ1-1; D is possibly TRBD1 (6 bases). Between the trimmed V and J ends, which lost 4 bases and 0 bases, there was a span of 9 bases. The germline V gene has CDR1 SGHVS and CDR2 FQNEAQ. CDR3 length equals 14 residues.

The genes are TRBV6-5 and TRBJ2-2; D remains ambiguous. V lost 0 bases to trimming and J lost 3 bases, with 5 bases between them. Per the germline V gene, CDR1 is MNHEY and CDR2 is SVGAGI. The CDR3 is 14 amino acids. This CDR3 reads CASSYSTHTGELFF. The CDR3 nucleotides are TGTGCCAGCAGTTACTCGACTCACACCGGGGAGCTGTTTTTT.

J is TRBJ2-1 and V is TRBV7-9; D gene unclear. V was cut by 5 bases and J by 8 bases, with 19 bases left in between. The CDR3 runs 15 residues. CDR1 SEHNR and CDR2 FQNEAQ come from the germline V gene (reference sequence). CDR3 sequence: CASSRERPRADEQFF. Written as DNA, the CDR3 is TGTGCCAGCAGCCGTGAGCGACCTCGGGCCGATGAGCAGTTCTTC.

The chain recombines TRBV27 with TRBJ2-2, with D perhaps matching TRBD1 (6 bases). Between the trimmed V and J ends, which lost 6 bases and 5 bases, there was a span of 16 bases. This CDR3 is 15 amino acids long. Germline loops: CDR1 MNHEY, CDR2 SMNVEV (reference sequence). The DNA for the CDR3 is TGTGCCAGCAGAGGCAGGGGTCTAGGTACCGGGGAGCTGTTTTTT. This encodes CASRGRGLGTGELFF.

The chain combines TRBV7-8 with TRBJ2-5, with TRBD2 matching 9 bases. The germline V gene encodes CDR1 SGHVS and CDR2 FQNEAQ. The CDR3 length is 14 residues. Trimming took 1 base from V and 3 from J; bases not matched to a gene: 0. The CDR3 loop reads CASSLGTSEETQYF. The CDR3 DNA follows: TGTGCCAGCAGCTTAGGGACTAGCGAAGAGACCCAGTACTTC.

This clone is a singleton in its sample. This chain links TRBV5-6 with TRBJ1-2; D may be TRBD1 (6 bases). Trimming pared 8 bases from V and 8 bases from J, leaving 25 bases between. Germline V gene lookup returns CDR1 SGHDT and CDR2 YYEEEE. The CDR3 spans 15 residues. The DNA for the CDR3 is TGTGCCAGTGCGCCGGGACAAGGAATCCCCTGGGGCTACACCTTC. Translation gives CASAPGQGIPWGYTF.

In its sample, this clone was seen once. The chain combines TRBV2 with TRBJ1-5; TRBD1 matches at 9 bases. Germline loops: CDR1 SNHLY, CDR2 FYNNEI. The CDR3 totals 16 residues. The J segment lost 4 bases and the V segment lost 6 bases, leaving 10 bases of the junction unmatched. The CDR3 region is CASRDSGTGWNQPQHF. CDR3 DNA sequence: TGTGCCAGCAGGGACTCCGGGACAGGGTGGAATCAGCCCCAGCATTTT.

The table lists this clone with a few counts. V is TRBV7-2 and J is TRBJ2-7; D perhaps matches TRBD1 (6 bases). In germline, CDR1 is SGHTA, CDR2 FQGNSA. The V end was cut by 1 base, the J end by 1 base, with 8 bases between. The CDR3 has 14 residues. CDR3 residues: CASSLVTGSYEQYF. CDR3 coding DNA: TGTGCCAGCAGCTTAGTAACAGGGTCCTACGAGCAGTACTTC.

This chain joins TRBV5-1 and TRBJ2-7, with TRBD1 identical over 8 bases. Germline CDR1 SGHRS, CDR2 YFSETQ. With V trimmed by 4 bases and J by 1 base, 7 bases remained unmatched. The CDR3 contains 15 residues. The CDR3 reads CASSQGAGTSYEQYF. As DNA, the CDR3 is TGCGCCAGCAGCCAGGGGGCAGGGACTTCCTACGAGCAGTACTTC.